The text below deals with one T cell receptor beta chain. This sample was included in a study of CD8+ T cells in alopecia areata. As the sequencing template, cDNA was produced by extracting RNA and reverse transcribing it. Only in-frame clones appear in the TCRdb table, and some are missing; sequencing was by immunoSEQ multiplex PCR. The sample has around 97,000 clones, 70% to 90% seen once. The treatment: oral pan-JAK inhibitor, 5-10 mg twice daily. The CDR3 sequence is 15 residues long. Germline CDR1 is MNHEY and CDR2 is SMNVEV (reference sequence). V lost 6 bases to trimming and J lost 4 bases, with 19 bases between them.

This TCR was sampled from a human donor with alopecia areata. Material: CD8+ T cells sorted from blood, obtained around week 30, from a patient treated with tofacitinib. The chain links TRBV27 to TRBJ2-7, with D perhaps being TRBD1 or TRBD2 (5 bases each). This CDR3 is CASRKTGTDRYEQYF. CDR3 coding DNA: TGTGCCAGCAGGAAGACCGGGACCGACCGGTACGAGCAGTACTTC.